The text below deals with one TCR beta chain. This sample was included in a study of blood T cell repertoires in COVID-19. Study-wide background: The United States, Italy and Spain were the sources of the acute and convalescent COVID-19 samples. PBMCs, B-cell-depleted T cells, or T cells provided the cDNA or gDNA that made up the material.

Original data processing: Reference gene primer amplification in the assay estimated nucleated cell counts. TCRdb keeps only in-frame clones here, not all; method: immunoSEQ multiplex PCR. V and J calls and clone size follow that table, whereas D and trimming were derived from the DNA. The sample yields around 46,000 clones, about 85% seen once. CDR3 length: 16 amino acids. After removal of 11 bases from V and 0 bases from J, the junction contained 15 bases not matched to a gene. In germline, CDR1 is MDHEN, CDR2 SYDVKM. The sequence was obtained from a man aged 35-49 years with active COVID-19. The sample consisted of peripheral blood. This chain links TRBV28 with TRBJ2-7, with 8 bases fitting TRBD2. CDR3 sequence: CAELGIAGISSYEQYF. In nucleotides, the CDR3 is TGTGCCGAACTGGGGATAGCGGGGATAAGCTCCTACGAGCAGTACTTC.